This T cell receptor beta chain emerged from a study of CD8 T cells in Susac syndrome. Random hexamers were used to reverse transcribe roughly 0.5 to 1 ug of RNA. The method of amplification for TCR beta CDR3 was immunoSEQ multiplex PCR, covering 54 Vbeta and 13 Jbeta. TCRdb redid the calling of the immunoSEQ multiplex PCR reads with MiXCR, one entry per CDR3 protein. The profile shows about 300,000 distinct CDR3 sequences, around 91% of them singletons. This CDR3 spans 14 amino acids. The germline gives CDR1 SGDLS, CDR2 YYNGEE. V shed 2 bases, J shed 6 bases, and the junction held 7 bases outside the gene matches.

The chain is built from TRBV9 and TRBJ1-2; 7 nucleotides line up with TRBD1. The origin of this receptor is a human donor with multiple sclerosis. The sample consisted of CD8+ T cells from PBMCs. CDR3 nucleotides: TGTGCCAGCAGCGTTCCGGGACAGAAGGATGGCTACACCTTC. This translates into CASSVPGQKDGYTF.